A single sample gave rise to the 10 T cell receptor beta chains below, sequenced in a study of shared clonotypes between healthy human individuals. The table came from immunoSEQ multiplex PCR; TCRdb's copy has only in-frame clones and leaves some out. The table lists about 490,000 clones, approximately 81% of them singletons. Source material: PBMCs. These receptors were taken from a woman between 40 and 55 years old in good health. Some clones in this sample may be carry-over from other donors' samples.

V usage is TRBV6-4 and J usage is TRBJ2-7; D uncertain. Germline CDR1 is MRHNA and CDR2 is SNTAGT. The CDR3 loop spans 15 amino acids. Trimming removed 0 bases at V and 0 bases at J, with 9 bases between. This chain's CDR3 is CASSDSAANSYEQYF. In DNA form, the CDR3 reads TGTGCCAGCAGTGACTCAGCCGCCAACTCCTACGAGCAGTACTTC.

This sequence joins TRBV19 and TRBJ2-2; D remains ambiguous. V lost 1 base to trimming and J lost 4 bases, with 1 base between them. Germline V gives CDR1 LNHDA, CDR2 SQIVND (reference sequence). The CDR3 extends over 12 amino acids. The CDR3 bases are TGTGCCAGTAGTATAGGCACCGGGGAGCTGTTTTTT. Residues: CASSIGTGELFF.

This clone has just a few counts. V is TRBV6-1 and J is TRBJ2-2; maybe TRBD2 (6 bases). This CDR3 region has 13 residues. From germline, CDR1 is MNHNS and CDR2 SASEGT. V dropped 4 bases and J dropped 6 bases, with 9 bases sitting between them. The DNA for the CDR3 is TGTGCCAGCAGTGGATGGGGGGCCGGGGAGCTGTTTTTT. It codes for CASSGWGAGELFF.

The chain has TRBV27 and TRBJ2-2; 7 bases line up with TRBD2. CDR1 and CDR2 from the germline V gene are MNHEY and SMNVEV (reference sequence). CDR3 size: 14 residues. J gave up 6 bases and V 2 bases, and 3 bases lay outside the gene matches. CDR3 in amino acids: CASSLTSEAGELFF. CDR3 bases: TGTGCCAGCAGTTTAACTAGCGAGGCCGGGGAGCTGTTTTTT.

A note on this clone: The identical CDR3 is also encoded by other nucleotide sequences in the sample. The V and J genes are TRBV11-1 and TRBJ1-5; D gene uncertain. The CDR3 runs 13 residues. Trimming took 1 base from V and 6 from J, leaving 7 bases between them. Germline CDR1 and CDR2: SGHAT and FQDESV (reference sequence). For the CDR3, the DNA is TGTGCCAGCAGCTTAGAGTTGGGTCAGCCCCAGCATTTT. Its translation is CASSLELGQPQHF. The variable domain in full, completed from reference TRBV11-1 and TRBJ1-5, reads EAEVAQSPRYKITEKSQAVAFWCDPISGHATLYWYRQILGQGPELLVQFQDESVVDDSQLPKDRFSAERLKGVDSTLKIQPAELGDSAMYLCASSLELGQPQHFGDGTRLSIL.

The gene calls are TRBV6-1 and TRBJ2-3, with D possibly TRBD2 on 6 matching bases. Trimming took 3 bases from V and 0 from J, leaving 10 bases between them. This CDR3 is 15 amino acids long. Germline CDR1 MNHNS, CDR2 SASEGT. This CDR3 reads CASSEVAESTDTQYF. The CDR3 region has the DNA TGTGCCAGCAGTGAGGTAGCGGAGAGCACAGATACGCAGTATTTT.

This chain links TRBV20-1 with TRBJ2-5; D unresolved. From germline, CDR1 is DFQATT and CDR2 SNEGSKA (reference sequence). The CDR3 loop spans 11 amino acids. V gave up 6 bases and J gave up 8 bases, with 13 bases separating them. CDR3 DNA: TGCAGTGCAAAGGGATCCCCTACCCAGTACTTC. Translating gives CSAKGSPTQYF.

The sample holds a few counts of this clone. The chain employs TRBV5-1 and TRBJ2-7; the match to TRBD1 covers 7 bases. Germline-derived CDR1 and CDR2 are SGHRS and YFSETQ. With 1 base clipped from V and 5 bases from J, the junction kept 6 bases outside the gene matches. There are 14 residues in the CDR3. The CDR3 coding sequence is TGCGCCAGCAGCTTGACAGGGGTCTGGGACGAGCAGTACTTC. Translating it yields CASSLTGVWDEQYF. The full variable domain, its missing parts supplied by reference TRBV5-1 and TRBJ2-7, is KAGVTQTPRYLIKTRGQQVTLSCSPISGHRSVSWYQQTPGQGLQFLFEYFSETQRNKGNFPGRFSGRQFSNSRSEMNVSTLELGDSALYLCASSLTGVWDEQYFGPGTRLTVT.

About this clone itself: One base separates it from a far larger clone, so it is likely a read error. The chain recombines TRBV25-1 with TRBJ1-4, with 9 bases fitting TRBD1. This CDR3 contains 14 residues. Germline V gene data show CDR1 as MGHDK and CDR2 as SYGVNS. The CDR3 coding sequence is TGTGCCAGCAGTGAGGGACAGGGACGGGAAAAACTGGTTTTT. This encodes CASSEGQGREKLVF.

V is TRBV9 and J is TRBJ1-5; D unclear. V shed 4 bases and J shed 10 bases, with 21 bases lying between them. Germline CDR1 and CDR2: SGDLS and YYNGEE. CDR3 length equals 15 residues. CDR3 in DNA: TGTGCCAGCAGCCCCGGAGGTGACCCGGACCGCCCCCAGCATTTT. This encodes CASSPGGDPDRPQHF.